These T cell receptor beta chains were read from a single sample in a study of cytomegalovirus exposure and HLA in healthy donors. Method: immunoSEQ multiplex PCR; TCRdb's copy keeps in-frame clones and lacks some. The sample carries approximately 50,000 clones, about 80% recorded once. Material for sequencing was PBMCs. Receptors originate from a man in his thirties or forties in good health and CMV-seronegative. Each CDR3 is given with its conserved first and last residue.

j_call v_call cdr3_aa
TRBJ2-6 TRBV6-6 CASRGGGGANVLTF
TRBJ2-7 TRBV5-1 CASTFGNEQYF
TRBJ2-1 TRBV4-3 CASSQVFGDINEQFF
TRBJ2-7 TRBV27 CASSSGRGGQYF
TRBJ1-2 TRBV2 CASSENRGKNYGYTF
TRBJ1-1 TRBV6-5 CASSPAGTVNTEAFF
TRBJ1-2 TRBV7-2 CASSFTTGGNYGYTF
TRBJ2-1 TRBV14 CASSQEPTLLAGRWNEQFF
TRBJ2-7 TRBV6-5 CASSYSGQTYEQYF
TRBJ1-6 TRBV7-9 CASSAITGENSPLHF
TRBJ2-7 TRBV7-2 CASSFRNALDEQYF
TRBJ2-5 TRBV19 CASSVSGTGAETQYF
TRBJ1-5 TRBV2 CASSKYLGVADNQPQHF
TRBJ2-5 TRBV4-1 CASSQDRGWMETQYF
TRBJ2-2 TRBV11-3 CASSLYGGASSTGELFF
TRBJ1-4 TRBV4-2 CASSQDWGSGGAGEKLFF
TRBJ2-1 TRBV19 CASSRGGRAVEQFF
TRBJ2-1 TRBV5-1 CASSLAGREMDEQFF
TRBJ2-1 TRBV18 CASSPPRGSYNEQFF
TRBJ2-3 TRBV7-9 CASSKTLLGTQYF
TRBJ2-2 TRBV7-8 CASSLRTGEVHGELFF
TRBJ1-1 TRBV18 CASSPADSLNTEAFF